Reported below is one TCR beta chain. Its antigen is not identified. These data are taken from a study of Ad26.COV2.S vaccination and SARS-CoV-2 variants. Study outcomes and limitations: Non-spike TCR breadth showed similarity between vaccine and placebo recipients. There was a possibility that the TCR breadth and depth analyses underestimated total T cell responses. Reportedly, spike-specific CD8+ and CD4+ T cell responses achieved substantial breadth once vaccination had taken place.

Trimming removed 1 base at V and 0 bases at J, with 16 bases between. The CDR3 loop spans 17 amino acids. Germline loops: CDR1 SGHRS, CDR2 YFSETQ. This sample's treatment: approximately 18 received Ad26.COV2.S at low or high dose, single or two shots; several received placebo; per-sample allocation not given. Day 63 following the first vaccine or placebo injection was when the samples were taken. Donation came from an adult in Boston who was aged 18-55 years. Some clones are missing from TCRdb's copy, which holds only in-frame ones; the method was immunoSEQ multiplex PCR. The sample consists of under 600,000 clones, 80% to 90% of them appearing once.

This receptor was obtained from a person between 18 and 65 years old who received the Ad26.COV2.S COVID-19 vaccine or a placebo. The chain recombines TRBV5-1 with TRBJ1-2; D might be TRBD1 (5 bases). Material: peripheral blood, obtained in a trial of Ad26.COV2.S vaccine versus placebo. The CDR3 sequence: CASSLIFRGQSNYGYTF. CDR3 nucleotide sequence: TGCGCCAGCAGCTTGATCTTTAGGGGTCAGTCTAACTATGGCTACACCTTC.